Following are 14 T cell receptor beta chains from one sample sequenced in a study of OX40 agonist ivuxolimab in advanced cancers. Clones were read by immunoSEQ multiplex PCR, and TCRdb kept only the in-frame ones, dropping some. The sample holds 77,000 or so clones; over 85% are singletons and the top ten take about a fifth. Sequenced here: CD4+ or CD8+ T cells sorted from blood, sampled in a trial of the OX40 agonist ivuxolimab. The receptors here all came from an adult with an advanced solid tumor such as melanoma, head and neck, liver or kidney cancer.

This clone was observed once. This chain connects TRBV13 to TRBJ1-1; weak D call: TRBD1 (6 bases). The CDR3 length is 13 residues. Germline V CDR1 and CDR2: PRHDT, FYEKMQ (reference sequence). Trimming shortened V by 5 bases and J by 4 bases, and 11 bases separated the two germline ends. The CDR3 loop is CASSATGITEAFF. CDR3 nucleotides: TGTGCCAGCAGCGCTACAGGGATCACTGAAGCTTTCTTT.

This rearrangement joins TRBV6-5 to TRBJ1-1; tentatively, D is TRBD1 (6 bases). This CDR3 is built from 13 residues. The V gene's germline CDR1 is MNHEY and CDR2 SVGAGI. Trimming shortened V by 5 bases and J by 7 bases, and 14 bases separated the two germline ends. The CDR3, as DNA: TGTGCCAGCAGTCCGACACAGGGCTTTGAAGCTTTCTTT. Amino acid sequence: CASSPTQGFEAFF.

This clone was seen once. The rearrangement joins TRBV4-3 to TRBJ2-5; TRBD2 matches at 8 bases. The CDR3 extends over 18 amino acids. Germline CDR1 LGHNA, CDR2 YSLEER. J lost 5 bases, V lost 1 base, and 15 bases had no gene match. The CDR3 spells CASSQAVGGGLLSETQYF. For the CDR3, the DNA is TGCGCCAGCAGCCAAGCTGTTGGCGGGGGGCTTTTATCGGAGACCCAGTACTTC.

The V and J genes are TRBV5-4 and TRBJ1-3; tentatively, D is TRBD1 (5 bases). V dropped 4 bases and J dropped 0 bases, with 17 bases sitting between them. Germline assignment: CDR1 SGHNT and CDR2 YYREEE (reference sequence). The CDR3 consists of 17 residues. This CDR3 reads CASSHDSAWGSGNTIYF. In DNA form, the CDR3 reads TGTGCCAGCAGCCACGACAGCGCCTGGGGCTCTGGAAACACCATATATTTT.

The chain carries TRBV9 and TRBJ1-4; 7 bases line up with TRBD1. From germline, CDR1 is SGDLS and CDR2 YYNGEE. The CDR3 runs to 14 residues. The J segment lost 7 bases and the V segment lost 4 bases, leaving 7 bases of the junction unmatched. The CDR3 coding sequence is TGTGCCAGCAGCCCTCGACAGGGTGGTGAAAAACTGTTTTTT. It codes for CASSPRQGGEKLFF.

The rearrangement joins TRBV20-1 to TRBJ2-7, with D uncertain. This CDR3 has 11 amino acids. V lost 1 base, J lost 6 bases, and 7 bases lay in between. CDR1 is DFQATT, CDR2 SNEGSKA, per germline (reference sequence). CDR3 in amino acids: CSARGALEQYF. Here the CDR3 DNA reads TGCAGTGCTAGAGGTGCCCTCGAGCAGTACTTC.

The chain carries TRBV4-3 and TRBJ2-7; 8 bases are shared with TRBD2. Germline V gives CDR1 LGHNA, CDR2 YSLEER. Germline trimming cut 4 bases from V and 2 bases from J; bases unmatched to any gene: 7. The CDR3 has 15 residues. CDR3 amino acids: CASSRLSGSPYEQYF. CDR3 sequence (DNA): TGCGCCAGCAGCCGACTAAGCGGGAGTCCCTACGAGCAGTACTTC.

J is TRBJ1-2 and V is TRBV7-2; 8 bases are a match to TRBD1. The germline V gene has CDR1 SGHTA and CDR2 FQGNSA. This CDR3 contains 16 residues. V dropped 5 bases and J dropped 4; count of bases not matched to a gene: 12. DNA for the CDR3: TGTGCCAGCAGCACAAGGAAGTGGGACAGGCCCTATGGCTACACCTTC. Protein product: CASSTRKWDRPYGYTF.

This clone is a singleton in its sample. The V call is TRBV7-6, the J call TRBJ2-6, with 9 bases matching TRBD2. The J segment lost 4 bases and the V segment lost 5 bases, leaving 9 bases of the junction unmatched. The V gene's germline CDR1 is SGHVS and CDR2 FNYEAQ. The CDR3 is made up of 17 amino acids. CDR3 DNA sequence: TGTGCCAGCAGCCCCTCTAGCGGGGTTCTGGGGGCCAACGTCCTGACTTTC. Its protein product is CASSPSSGVLGANVLTF. Full variable domain (rest looked up from reference TRBV7-6 and TRBJ2-6): GAGVSQSPRYKVTKRGQDVALRCDPISGHVSLYWYRQALGQGPEFLTYFNYEAQQDKSGLPNDRFSAERPEGSISTLTIQRTEQRDSAMYRCASSPSSGVLGANVLTFGAGSRLTVL.

The chain has TRBV6-5 and TRBJ1-2; no clear D gene. Looked up from germline, CDR1 is MNHEY and CDR2 is SVGAGI. The CDR3 totals 13 residues. Trimming cost V 6 bases and J 2 bases, with 10 bases left between them. The CDR3 region is CASSPMTNYGYTF. CDR3 bases: TGTGCCAGCAGCCCCATGACCAACTATGGCTACACCTTC.

This chain connects TRBV6-6 to TRBJ1-1; D uncertain. The CDR3 extends over 12 amino acids. V lost 6 bases and J 4 bases, leaving 9 bases between the germline ends. Germline V lookup: CDR1 MNHNY, CDR2 SVGAGI (reference sequence). Written as DNA, the CDR3 is TGTGCCAGCAGCCCTGGGTCCACTGAAGCTTTCTTT. Amino acid sequence: CASSPGSTEAFF.

In this sample, this clone turned up a few times. This chain uses TRBV29-1 with TRBJ2-7; perhaps TRBD2 as D (6 bases). The CDR3 loop spans 13 amino acids. V shed 2 bases and J shed 3 bases, with 11 bases lying between them. Germline V gene sequence: CDR1 SQVTM, CDR2 ANQGSEA. The chain's CDR3 is CSVENRGDYEQYF. The CDR3 DNA reads as TGCAGCGTTGAAAATCGCGGGGACTACGAGCAGTACTTC.

The chain uses TRBV4-3 and TRBJ2-3; D is perhaps TRBD2 (6 bases). Trimming removed 0 bases from V and 1 base from J, with 11 bases in between. The CDR3 is 16 residues long. CDR1 LGHNA and CDR2 YSLEER come from the germline V gene. CDR3: CASSQEGSGRTDTQYF. CDR3 DNA sequence: TGCGCCAGCAGCCAAGAGGGTAGCGGCCGCACAGATACGCAGTATTTT.

J is TRBJ2-5 and V is TRBV7-6, with D perhaps TRBD2 (5 bases). The CDR3 length is 15 residues. Trimming removed 0 bases at V and 1 base at J, with 9 bases between. In germline, CDR1 is SGHVS, CDR2 FNYEAQ. The CDR3 coding sequence is TGTGCCAGCAGCTTAGCGCGGGCCTCCCAAGAGACCCAGTACTTC. Its protein product is CASSLARASQETQYF.